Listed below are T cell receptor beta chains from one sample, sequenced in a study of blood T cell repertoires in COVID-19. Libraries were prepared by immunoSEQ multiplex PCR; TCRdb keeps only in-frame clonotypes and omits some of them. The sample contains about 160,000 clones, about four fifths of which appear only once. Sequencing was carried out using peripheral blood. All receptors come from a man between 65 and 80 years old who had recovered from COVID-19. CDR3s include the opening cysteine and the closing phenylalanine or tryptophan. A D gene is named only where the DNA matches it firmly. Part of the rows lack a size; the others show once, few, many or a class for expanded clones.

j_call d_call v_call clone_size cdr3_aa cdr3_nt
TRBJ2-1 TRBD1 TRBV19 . CASSITTGSSYNEQFF TGTGCCAGTAGTATTACGACAGGGAGCTCCTACAATGAGCAGTTCTTC
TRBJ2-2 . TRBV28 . CASSLSSVRTGELFF TGTGCCAGCAGCCTTTCCTCAGTCCGCACCGGGGAGCTGTTTTTT
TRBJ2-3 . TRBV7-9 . CASGAKATDTQYF TGTGCCAGCGGGGCTAAAGCCACAGATACGCAGTATTTT
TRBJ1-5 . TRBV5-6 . CASSLWLGAAGNQPQHF TGTGCCAGCAGCTTGTGGTTGGGGGCGGCGGGCAATCAGCCCCAGCATTTT
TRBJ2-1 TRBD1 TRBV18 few CASSPTGSGFNNEQFF TGTGCCAGCTCACCGACAGGGTCAGGTTTTAATAATGAGCAGTTCTTC
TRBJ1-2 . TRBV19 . CASMAGNGYTF TGTGCCAGTATGGCAGGGAATGGCTACACCTTC
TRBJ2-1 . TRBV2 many CASSEPRGLQFF TGTGCCAGCAGTGAACCCCGGGGGTTGCAGTTCTTC
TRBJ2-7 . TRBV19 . CATQRSTNYEQYF TGTGCCACCCAAAGGTCCACTAACTACGAGCAGTACTTC
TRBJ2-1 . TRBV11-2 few CASSLENFNEQFF TGTGCCAGCAGCTTAGAGAACTTCAATGAGCAGTTCTTC
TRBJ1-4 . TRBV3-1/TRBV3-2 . CASSQGQTFEKLFF TGTGCCAGCAGCCAAGGACAGACTTTTGAAAAACTGTTTTTT
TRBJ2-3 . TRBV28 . CASSLPDTDTQYF TGTGCCAGCAGTTTGCCAGACACAGATACGCAGTATTTT
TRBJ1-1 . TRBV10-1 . CASSADSTEAFF TGCGCCAGCAGTGCCGACAGCACTGAAGCTTTCTTT
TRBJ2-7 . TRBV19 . CASSIGTGLPYEQYF TGTGCCAGTAGTATCGGCACAGGGTTGCCCTACGAGCAGTACTTC
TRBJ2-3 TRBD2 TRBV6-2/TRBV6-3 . CASSSMTSGITDTQYF TGTGCCAGCAGTTCCATGACTAGCGGGATCACAGATACGCAGTATTTT
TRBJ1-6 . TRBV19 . CASREGYNSPLHF TGTGCCAGTAGGGAGGGCTATAATTCACCCCTCCACTTT
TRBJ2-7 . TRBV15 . CATSSSGGSEQYF TGTGCCACCAGCTCCAGCGGTGGGTCCGAGCAGTACTTC
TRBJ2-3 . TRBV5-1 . CASSLAARDTDTQYF TGCGCCAGCAGCTTGGCTGCCAGGGACACAGATACGCAGTATTTT
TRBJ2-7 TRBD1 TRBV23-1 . CASSQSLGQGASYEQYF TGCGCCAGCAGTCAATCCCTTGGACAGGGGGCTTCCTACGAGCAGTACTTC
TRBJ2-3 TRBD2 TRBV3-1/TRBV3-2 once CASRPLAGRETDTQYF TGTGCCAGCAGGCCTCTCGCAGGGCGGGAGACAGATACGCAGTATTTT
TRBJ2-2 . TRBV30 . CAWSWTSYTGELFF TGTGCCTGGAGTTGGACTTCTTACACCGGGGAGCTGTTTTTT
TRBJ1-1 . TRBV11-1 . CASSLTGSRRNTEAFF TGTGCCAGCAGCTTAACGGGGAGCAGGAGGAACACTGAAGCTTTCTTT
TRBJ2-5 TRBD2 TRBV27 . CASSARTSGRMAQYF TGTGCCAGCAGTGCGAGGACTAGCGGGAGAATGGCCCAGTACTTC
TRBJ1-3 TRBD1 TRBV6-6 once CASSFRTGWNTIYF TGTGCCAGCAGTTTCCGGACAGGGTGGAACACCATATATTTT
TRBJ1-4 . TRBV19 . CASTSGSVGKLFF TGTGCCAGTACTTCCGGGAGTGTGGGGAAACTGTTTTTT
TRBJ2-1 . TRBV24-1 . CATSDLKKPEAGNEQFF TGTGCCACCAGTGACCTCAAAAAACCCGAGGCGGGGAATGAGCAGTTCTTC
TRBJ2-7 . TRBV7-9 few CASSSRIYEQYF TGTGCCAGCAGCTCGCGAATCTACGAGCAGTACTTC
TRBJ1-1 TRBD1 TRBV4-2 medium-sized CASSHDRDHTEAFF TGTGCCAGCAGCCACGACAGGGACCACACTGAAGCTTTCTTT
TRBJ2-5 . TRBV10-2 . CASGGTQETQYF TGCGCCAGCGGTGGGACTCAAGAGACCCAGTACTTC
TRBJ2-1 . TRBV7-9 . CASSPQRKLSYNEQFF TGTGCCAGCAGCCCTCAGCGGAAGCTCTCCTACAATGAGCAGTTCTTC
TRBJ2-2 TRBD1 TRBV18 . CASSPSGTGGTGELFF TGTGCCAGCTCACCATCCGGGACAGGGGGCACCGGGGAGCTGTTTTTT
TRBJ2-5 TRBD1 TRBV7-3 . CASSPRTGPPEETQYF TGTGCCAGCAGCCCTCGGACAGGGCCTCCAGAAGAGACCCAGTACTTC